Below, 26 T cell receptor beta chains from the same sample are listed, as sequenced in a study of metastatic and nonmetastatic thyroid tumors. Patients were all untreated before their thyroid surgery. TCRdb re-clonotyped the PCR reads via MiXCR. The sample shows more than 25,000 clones, roughly 10% of them seen only once. What was sequenced was blood. All receptors come from a female donor with papillary thyroid cancer or a benign thyroid nodule (not recorded which). Some clones in this sample may be carry-over from other donors' samples.

In its sample, this clone was seen many times. Here the CDR3 DNA reads TGTGCCAGCAGTAGTACTACAGGGGCCCGACGAAATTCACCCCTCCACTTT. Its protein product is CASSSTTGARRNSPLHF. This chain joins TRBV28 and TRBJ1-6; TRBD1 agrees at 7 bases. This CDR3 is built from 17 residues. V was pared by 5 bases and J by 7 bases, with 14 bases of the junction left unmatched. Germline V gene sequence: CDR1 MDHEN, CDR2 SYDVKM.

This clone was detected many times. The gene calls are TRBV4-1 and TRBJ1-4; possibly TRBD1 for D (5 bases). The CDR3 length is 16 residues. Germline assignment: CDR1 MGHRA and CDR2 YSYEKL. V was trimmed by 0 bases and J by 4 bases, leaving 12 bases between them. Written as DNA, the CDR3 is TGCGCCAGCAGCCAAGATGGGGGACGGTTTAATGAAAAACTGTTTTTT. This translates into CASSQDGGRFNEKLFF.

By share of the sample, this clone is medium-sized. This chain links TRBV6-4 with TRBJ2-1, with D hard to call. V shed 0 bases and J shed 8 bases, with 11 bases lying between them. The CDR3 is 14 amino acids. Germline assignment: CDR1 MRHNA and CDR2 SNTAGT. The CDR3 sequence is CASSDSGPTDEQFF. The CDR3 DNA reads TGTGCCAGCAGTGACTCGGGCCCCACGGATGAGCAGTTCTTC.

The V gene is TRBV6-1, the J gene TRBJ1-2; D gene ambiguous. Germline CDR1 and CDR2: MNHNS and SASEGT. This CDR3 is built from 15 residues. Trimming left V 5 bases short and J 5 bases short, with 18 bases between. The CDR3 reads CASSPQARIAYGYTF. The CDR3 nucleotides are TGTGCCAGCAGTCCCCAGGCCAGGATAGCATATGGCTACACCTTC.

This clone was counted ten times or more. This rearrangement joins TRBV11-3 to TRBJ1-5, with 7 bases matching TRBD1. CDR3 size: 14 residues. The germline gives CDR1 SGHNT, CDR2 YENEEA. Trimming cost V 5 bases and J 2 bases; bases outside gene matches: 3. CDR3 in amino acids: CASSHTGGNQPQHF. Here the CDR3 DNA reads TGTGCCAGCAGCCATACAGGGGGCAATCAGCCCCAGCATTTT. Filled out from reference TRBV11-3 and TRBJ1-5, the complete variable domain reads EAGVVQSPRYKIIEKKQPVAFWCNPISGHNTLYWYLQNLGQGPELLIRYENEEAVDDSQLPKDRFSAERLKGVDSTLKIQPAELGDSAVYLCASSHTGGNQPQHFGDGTRLSIL.

The table lists this clone with many counts. V and J are TRBV15 and TRBJ2-7, with a possible D match to TRBD1 (5 bases). Trimming removed 3 bases at V and 0 bases at J, with 12 bases between. Germline V gene sequence: CDR1 LNHNV, CDR2 YYDKDF (reference sequence). The CDR3 length is 15 residues. The CDR3 region has the DNA TGTGCCACCAGCAGGGAAGCGACAGCCTCCTACGAGCAGTACTTC. Translated, it gives CATSREATASYEQYF.

This clone was observed at least ten times. The V call is TRBV19, the J call TRBJ1-5; D gene unclear. Trimming stripped 1 base from V and 0 bases from J, with 4 bases between. CDR1 is LNHDA, CDR2 SQIVND, per germline (reference sequence). The CDR3 contains 14 residues. DNA for the CDR3: TGTGCCAGTAGTATAGGGAATAGCAATCAGCCCCAGCATTTT. This codes for CASSIGNSNQPQHF. Using reference TRBV19 and TRBJ1-5 for the parts outside the CDR3, the full variable domain is DGGITQSPKYLFRKEGQNVTLSCEQNLNHDAMYWYRQDPGQGLRLIYYSQIVNDFQKGDIAEGYSVSREKKESFPLTVTSAQKNPTAFYLCASSIGNSNQPQHFGDGTRLSIL.

This clone occurred many times. The J gene is TRBJ2-7, the V gene TRBV7-9; D is uncertain. CDR3 length: 12 residues. Looked up from germline, CDR1 is SEHNR and CDR2 is FQNEAQ (reference sequence). Trimming took off 1 base at V and 4 bases at J, with 5 bases between the two ends. CDR3 DNA: TGTGCCAGCAGCTTAGAAGTTTACGAGCAGTACTTC. Protein sequence: CASSLEVYEQYF.

This clone was seen at least ten times. The CDR3 loop is CASGHRHWNHSGNTIYF. The CDR3 bases are TGTGCTAGTGGGCACCGTCATTGGAACCACTCTGGAAACACCATATATTTT. This rearrangement joins TRBV12-5 to TRBJ1-3; D is ambiguous. The CDR3 contains 17 residues. Germline values: CDR1 LGHNT, CDR2 FRNRAP. Trimming shortened V by 6 bases and J by 0 bases, and 18 bases separated the two germline ends.

This clone came up many times. V usage is TRBV9 and J usage is TRBJ2-3; D remains ambiguous. The V end lost 1 base, the J end lost 1 base, and 13 bases lay between the germline ends. CDR1 is SGDLS, CDR2 YYNGEE, per germline. The CDR3 extends over 16 amino acids. CDR3 sequence (DNA): TGTGCCAGCAGCGTATCGGCCTCCGCCCGCACAGATACGCAGTATTTT. This encodes CASSVSASARTDTQYF.

For this clone: The junction departs from the called germline gene at one end, perhaps through a read error. The chain joins TRBV6-1 to TRBJ1-2; TRBD1 matches 9 bases. Germline CDR1 MNHNS, CDR2 SASEGT. The CDR3 runs 15 residues. The CDR3 is CVSSFTQGAQTGYTF. CDR3 DNA sequence: TGTGTCAGCAGTTTCACACAGGGGGCGCAGACCGGCTACACCTTC.

In regard to this clone: At one end, the junction sequence differs from germline, possibly due to a read error. The genes are TRBV2 and TRBJ2-7; 8 bases map to TRBD2. The germline gives CDR1 SNHLY, CDR2 FYNNEI. The CDR3 has 14 residues. CDR3 residues: CAISLLAGLLERYF. The CDR3 nucleotides read TGTGCCATCAGTCTCCTAGCGGGCCTCTTGGAGCGGTACTTC. The full variable domain, completed using reference TRBV2 and TRBJ2-7, is EPEVTQTPSHQVTQMGQEVILRCVPISNHLYFYWYRQILGQKVEFLVSFYNNEISEKSEIFDDQFSVERPDGSNFTLKIRSTKLEDSAMYFCAISLLAGLLERYFGPGTRLTVT.

This clone was detected ten times or more. One base away lies a much larger clone, so this may be a sequencing read error. The rearrangement links TRBV24-1 to TRBJ2-3, with D possibly TRBD2 on 6 matching bases. This CDR3 is 15 amino acids long. Germline V lookup: CDR1 KGHDR, CDR2 SFDVKD. In DNA, the CDR3 is TGTGCCACCAGTGATTTGAGGAGGGCGACAGATATGCAGTATTTT. Protein product: CATSDLRRATDMQYF.

This clone was seen repeatedly, ten times or more. The chain combines TRBV6-1 with TRBJ2-4; 10 nucleotides align to TRBD1. The CDR3 extends over 15 amino acids. V lost 2 bases and J lost 3; bases outside the gene matches: 1. The germline gives CDR1 MNHNS, CDR2 SASEGT. The CDR3 loop is CASSERTGGKNIQYF. CDR3 bases: TGTGCCAGCAGTGAACGGACAGGGGGCAAAAACATTCAGTACTTC.

This clone was counted many times. This chain links TRBV19 with TRBJ1-2; D perhaps matches TRBD1 (5 bases). V lost 0 bases and J 12 bases, leaving 20 bases between the germline ends. From germline, CDR1 is LNHDA and CDR2 SQIVND (reference sequence). The CDR3 extends over 15 amino acids. The CDR3 is CASSIEGTAAGDHTF. In nucleotides, the CDR3 is TGTGCCAGTAGTATAGAGGGGACCGCGGCTGGGGACCACACCTTC.

This clone came up many times. J is TRBJ1-4 and V is TRBV5-6; D is undetermined. Trimming took 4 bases from V and 5 from J, leaving 9 bases between them. The CDR3 covers 13 residues. The V gene's germline CDR1 is SGHDT and CDR2 YYEEEE. Written as DNA, the CDR3 is TGTGCCAGCAGCCTCGCAAGGAATGAAAAACTGTTTTTT. Protein: CASSLARNEKLFF.

As regards this clone: This is likely a read error, given that the CDR3 carries no conserved phenylalanine or tryptophan at its end. This chain uses TRBV7-8 with TRBJ1-2; D not certain. Germline assignment: CDR1 SGHVS and CDR2 FQNEAQ. The CDR3 length is 15 residues. Deletions cut 7 bases from V and 3 bases from J, with 18 bases between. This CDR3 is CASKQSGSPDYGYTL. The CDR3 region has the DNA TGTGCCAGCAAGCAATCGGGGAGTCCTGACTATGGCTACACCCTC.

The J gene is TRBJ2-7, the V gene TRBV28, with TRBD2 matching over 11 bases. Germline loops: CDR1 MDHEN, CDR2 SYDVKM. V was clipped by 5 bases and J by 7 bases; unmatched bases: 7. This CDR3 region has 14 residues. The CDR3 sequence is CASSRGLAVGEQYF. The CDR3 DNA is TGTGCCAGCAGTCGGGGACTAGCGGTTGGGGAGCAGTACTTC. The whole variable domain, remainder taken from reference TRBV28 and TRBJ2-7, is DVKVTQSSRYLVKRTGEKVFLECVQDMDHENMFWYRQDPGLGLRLIYFSYDVKMKEKGDIPEGYSVSREKKERFSLILESASTNQTSMYLCASSRGLAVGEQYFGPGTRLTVT.

Ten or more counts support this clone. This chain uses TRBV7-6 with TRBJ1-4; 7 bases fit TRBD1. Germline values: CDR1 SGHVS, CDR2 FNYEAQ. V lost 1 base and J lost 7; bases outside the gene matches: 3. The CDR3 spans 14 residues. The CDR3 DNA reads as TGTGCCAGCAGCTTAGTGACAGGGACTGAAAAACTGTTTTTT. Translating gives CASSLVTGTEKLFF.

This clone has a count of ten or more. The chain couples TRBV6-6 to TRBJ1-1; D gene unclear. V was pared by 2 bases and J by 0 bases, with 10 bases between. Per germline, CDR1 MNHNY and CDR2 SVGAGI (reference sequence). This CDR3 has 15 amino acids. This CDR3 reads CASSYGRGVNTEAFF. DNA for the CDR3: TGTGCCAGCAGTTACGGGCGGGGAGTGAACACTGAAGCTTTCTTT.

The genes are TRBV28 and TRBJ1-2, with no clear D. The CDR3 runs to 13 residues. Germline-derived CDR1 and CDR2 are MDHEN and SYDVKM. Trimming took off 3 bases at V and 2 bases at J, with 7 bases between the two ends. CDR3 protein: CASSFARNYGYTF. CDR3 nucleotides: TGTGCCAGCAGTTTCGCGAGAAACTATGGCTACACCTTC.

J is TRBJ1-5 and V is TRBV27, with a tentative D call TRBD1 (5 bases). Between the trimmed V and J ends, which lost 7 bases and 2 bases, there was a span of 12 bases. Germline CDR1 reads MNHEY; CDR2 reads SMNVEV (reference sequence). CDR3 length: 14 amino acids. The CDR3 nucleotides read TGTGCCAGCAATAGGCAAGGGGGCAATCAGCCCCAGCATTTT. The encoded protein is CASNRQGGNQPQHF.

In this sample, this clone turned up a few times. V and J are TRBV6-1 and TRBJ2-7; D is possibly TRBD1 (7 bases). The V end lost 2 bases, the J end lost 1 base, and 12 bases lay between the germline ends. The germline V gene encodes CDR1 MNHNS and CDR2 SASEGT. The CDR3 is 15 residues long. Written as DNA, the CDR3 is TGTGCCAGCAGTGAACCAGGGGGGTTTTCCTACGAGCAGTACTTC. Its protein is CASSEPGGFSYEQYF.

This clone was recorded many times. The CDR3 DNA reads as TGTGCCAGCAAGCGGGAGGGCCTCACCTACAATGAGCAGTTCTTC. It yields the protein CASKREGLTYNEQFF. The genes are TRBV9 and TRBJ2-1, with TRBD2 matching 10 bases. There are 15 residues in the CDR3. V gave up 6 bases and J gave up 2 bases; unmatched junction bases: 5. Germline lookup yields CDR1 SGDLS and CDR2 YYNGEE.

This clone was recorded at least ten times. The chain recombines TRBV5-1 with TRBJ1-1, with TRBD1 as a possible D gene (5 bases). Germline values: CDR1 SGHRS, CDR2 YFSETQ. V was shortened by 0 bases and J by 1 base, with 7 bases between the two germline ends. The CDR3 sequence is 14 residues long. Here the CDR3 DNA reads TGCGCCAGCAGCTTGGGACAGACGAACACTGAAGCTTTCTTT. This translates into CASSLGQTNTEAFF.

This clone was seen many times. The chain is built from TRBV30 and TRBJ1-5; no definite D call. CDR1 is GTSNPN and CDR2 is SVGIG in the germline V gene (reference sequence). The V end lost 2 bases, the J end lost 0 bases, and 5 bases lay between the germline ends. This CDR3 contains 13 residues. For the CDR3, the DNA is TGTGCCTGGAGTTCAGATAGCAATCAGCCCCAGCATTTT. This translates into CAWSSDSNQPQHF.